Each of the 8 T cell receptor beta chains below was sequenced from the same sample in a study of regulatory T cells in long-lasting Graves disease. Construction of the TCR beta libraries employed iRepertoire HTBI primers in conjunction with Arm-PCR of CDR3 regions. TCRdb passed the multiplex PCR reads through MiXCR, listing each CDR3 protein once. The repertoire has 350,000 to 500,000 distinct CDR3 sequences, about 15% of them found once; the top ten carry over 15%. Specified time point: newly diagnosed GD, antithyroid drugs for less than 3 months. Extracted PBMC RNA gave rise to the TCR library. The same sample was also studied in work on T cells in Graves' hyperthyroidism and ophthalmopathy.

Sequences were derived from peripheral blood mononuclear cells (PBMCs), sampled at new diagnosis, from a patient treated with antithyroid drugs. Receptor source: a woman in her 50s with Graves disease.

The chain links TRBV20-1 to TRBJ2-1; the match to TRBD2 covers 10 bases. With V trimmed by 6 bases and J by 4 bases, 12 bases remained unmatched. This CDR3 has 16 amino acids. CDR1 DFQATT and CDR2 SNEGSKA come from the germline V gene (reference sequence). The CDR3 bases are TGCAGTGCCTCCCCCTTAGCGGGAGGATTTTACAATGAGCAGTTCTTC. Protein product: CSASPLAGGFYNEQFF.

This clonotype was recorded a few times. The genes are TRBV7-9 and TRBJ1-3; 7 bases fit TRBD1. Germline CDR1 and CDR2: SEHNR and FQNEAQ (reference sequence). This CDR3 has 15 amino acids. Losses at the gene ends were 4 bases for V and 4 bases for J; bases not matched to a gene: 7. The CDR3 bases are TGTGCCAGCAGCTCAACGACAGGGAGCGGAAACACCATATATTTT. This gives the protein CASSSTTGSGNTIYF.

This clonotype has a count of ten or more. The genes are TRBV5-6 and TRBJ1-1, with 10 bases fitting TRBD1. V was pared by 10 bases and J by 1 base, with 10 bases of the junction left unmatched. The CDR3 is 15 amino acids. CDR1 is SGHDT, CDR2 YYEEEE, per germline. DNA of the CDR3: TGTGCCTCTCGGACAGGGGGTATACGGAACACTGAAGCTTTCTTT. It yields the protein CASRTGGIRNTEAFF.

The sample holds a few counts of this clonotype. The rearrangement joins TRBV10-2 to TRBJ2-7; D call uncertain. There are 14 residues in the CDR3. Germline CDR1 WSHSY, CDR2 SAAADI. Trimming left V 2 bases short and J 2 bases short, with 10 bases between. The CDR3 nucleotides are TGCGCCAGCAGTGAGGGTTCCTCCCCCTACGAGCAGTACTTC. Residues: CASSEGSSPYEQYF.

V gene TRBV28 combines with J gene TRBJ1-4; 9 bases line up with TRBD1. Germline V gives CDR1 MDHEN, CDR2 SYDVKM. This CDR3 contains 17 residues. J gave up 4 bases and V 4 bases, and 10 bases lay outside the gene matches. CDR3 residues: CASSSEGQGGFNEKLFF. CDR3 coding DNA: TGTGCCAGCAGTTCAGAGGGACAGGGAGGATTTAATGAAAAACTGTTTTTT.

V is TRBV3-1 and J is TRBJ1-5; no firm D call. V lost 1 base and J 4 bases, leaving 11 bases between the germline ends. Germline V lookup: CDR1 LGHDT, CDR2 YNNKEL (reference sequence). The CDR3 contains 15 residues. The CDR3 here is CASSQGEYLNQPQHF. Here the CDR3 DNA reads TGTGCCAGCAGCCAAGGGGAGTATCTGAATCAGCCCCAGCATTTT.

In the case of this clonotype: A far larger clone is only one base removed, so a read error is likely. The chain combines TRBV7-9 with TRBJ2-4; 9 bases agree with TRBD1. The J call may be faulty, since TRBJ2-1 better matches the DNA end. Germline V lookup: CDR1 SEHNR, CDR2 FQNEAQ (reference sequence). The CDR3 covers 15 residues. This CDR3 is CASSLDRGHYNGQFF. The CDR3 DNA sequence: TGTGCCAGCAGCTTGGACAGGGGCCATTACAATGGGCAGTTCTTC.

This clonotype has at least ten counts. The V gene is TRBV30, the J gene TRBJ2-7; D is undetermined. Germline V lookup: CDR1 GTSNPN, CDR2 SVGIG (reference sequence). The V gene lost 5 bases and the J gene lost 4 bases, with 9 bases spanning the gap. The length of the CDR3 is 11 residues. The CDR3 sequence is CAWGRAYEQYF. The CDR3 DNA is TGTGCCTGGGGACGGGCTTACGAGCAGTACTTC. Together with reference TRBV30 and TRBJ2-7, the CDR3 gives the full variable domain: SQTIHQWPATLVQPVGSPLSLECTVEGTSNPNLYWYRQAAGRGLQLLFYSVGIGQISSEVPQNLSASRPQDRQFILSSKKLLLSDSGFYLCAWGRAYEQYFGPGTRLTVT.